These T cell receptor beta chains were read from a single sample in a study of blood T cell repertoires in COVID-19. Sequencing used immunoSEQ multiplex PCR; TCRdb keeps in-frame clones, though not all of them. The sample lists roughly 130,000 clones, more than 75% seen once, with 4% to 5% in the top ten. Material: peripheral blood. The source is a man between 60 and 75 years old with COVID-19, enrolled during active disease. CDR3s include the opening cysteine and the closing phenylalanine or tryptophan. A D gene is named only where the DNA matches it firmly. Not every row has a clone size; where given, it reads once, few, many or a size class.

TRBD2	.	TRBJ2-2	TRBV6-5	CASSSPSGRDTGELFF	TGTGCCAGCAGTTCTCCTAGCGGCAGAGACACCGGGGAGCTGTTTTTT
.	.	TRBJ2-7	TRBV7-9	CASSLSLDSPYEQYF	TGTGCCAGCAGCTTATCTCTAGACTCACCCTACGAGCAGTACTTC
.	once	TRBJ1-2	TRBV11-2	CASSPGLLNYGYTF	TGTGCCAGCAGCCCGGGTCTCCTTAACTATGGCTACACCTTC
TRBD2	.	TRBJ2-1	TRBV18	CASSPQGGRAYNEQFF	TGTGCCAGCTCACCTCAAGGCGGGAGGGCCTACAATGAGCAGTTCTTC
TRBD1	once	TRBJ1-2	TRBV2	CASSIQGGEGYTF	TGTGCCAGCAGTATACAGGGGGGCGAGGGCTACACCTTC
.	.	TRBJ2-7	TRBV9	CASSVGQSYEQYF	TGTGCCAGCAGCGTAGGACAAAGCTACGAGCAGTACTTC
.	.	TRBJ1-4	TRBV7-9	CASSEKGVFREKLFF	TGTGCCAGCAGCGAGAAGGGGGTGTTTAGAGAAAAACTGTTTTTT
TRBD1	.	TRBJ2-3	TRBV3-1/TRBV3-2	CASSQEGADRVRDTQYF	TGTGCCAGCAGCCAAGAGGGTGCGGACAGGGTTAGAGATACGCAGTATTTT
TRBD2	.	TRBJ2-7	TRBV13	CASSSTPGLAVSYEQYF	TGTGCCAGCAGCTCTACACCGGGACTAGCGGTCTCCTACGAGCAGTACTTC
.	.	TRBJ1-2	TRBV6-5	CASSYSTGDGYTF	TGTGCCAGCAGTTACTCGACAGGCGATGGCTACACCTTC
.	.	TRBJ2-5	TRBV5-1	CASSHAPGDLETQYF	TGCGCCAGCAGCCATGCGCCAGGGGATTTGGAGACCCAGTACTTC
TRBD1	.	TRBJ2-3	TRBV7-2	CASSLGQGPTDTQYF	TGTGCCAGCAGCTTAGGACAGGGCCCTACAGATACGCAGTATTTT
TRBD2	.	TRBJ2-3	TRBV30	CAWRLAGELGTQYF	TGTGCCTGGAGACTGGCGGGAGAGCTCGGTACGCAGTATTTT
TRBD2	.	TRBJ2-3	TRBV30	CASSPFSGSFTKNTDTQYF	TGTGCCTCATCCCCCTTTAGCGGGAGCTTTACCAAGAACACAGATACGCAGTATTTT
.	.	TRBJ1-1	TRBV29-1	CSVVVREAFF	TGCAGCGTTGTTGTCCGGGAAGCTTTCTTT
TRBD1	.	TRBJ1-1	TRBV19	CASSPGQGKTEAFF	TGTGCCAGTAGTCCGGGACAGGGAAAAACTGAAGCTTTCTTT
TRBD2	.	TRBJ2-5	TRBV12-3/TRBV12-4	CASSLASGGTQYF	TGTGCCAGCAGTTTAGCCAGCGGGGGAACCCAGTACTTC
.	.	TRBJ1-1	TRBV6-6	CAAISGATAFF	TGTGCCGCTATCTCAGGGGCAACGGCTTTCTTT
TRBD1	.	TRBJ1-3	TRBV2	CASSPGTAGNTIYF	TGTGCCAGCAGTCCCGGGACAGCTGGAAACACCATATATTTT
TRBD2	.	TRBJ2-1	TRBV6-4	CASTPTSGRPYDEQFF	TGTGCCAGCACCCCGACTAGCGGGAGGCCTTATGATGAGCAGTTCTTC
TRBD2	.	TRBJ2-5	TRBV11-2	CASSPTSGRFETQYF	TGTGCCAGCAGCCCGACTAGCGGGAGGTTTGAGACCCAGTACTTC
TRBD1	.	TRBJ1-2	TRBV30	CAWRDRGQSNYGYTF	TGTGCCTGGAGGGACAGGGGGCAATCTAACTATGGCTACACCTTC
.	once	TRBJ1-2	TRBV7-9	CASSLGQGNYGYTF	TGTGCCAGCAGCTTAGGCCAGGGGAACTATGGCTACACCTTC
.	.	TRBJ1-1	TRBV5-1	CASSLSGAVDTEAFF	TGCGCCAGCAGCTTGTCAGGGGCTGTTGACACTGAAGCTTTCTTT
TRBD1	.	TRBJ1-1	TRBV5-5	CASSLYSGGSANTEAFF	TGTGCCAGCAGCTTGTATTCAGGGGGATCTGCCAACACTGAAGCTTTCTTT
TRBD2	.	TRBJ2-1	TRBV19	CASSIMGLDGNEQFF	TGTGCCAGTAGTATAATGGGACTAGACGGGAATGAGCAGTTCTTC
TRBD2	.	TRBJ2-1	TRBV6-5	CATAGTSGRGEQFF	TGTGCCACCGCCGGGACTAGCGGTCGGGGGGAGCAGTTCTTC
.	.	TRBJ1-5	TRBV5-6	CASSLRGPYNNQPQHF	TGTGCCAGCAGCTTGAGAGGTCCCTACAACAATCAGCCCCAGCATTTT
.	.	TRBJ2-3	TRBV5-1	CASSSEGGTDTQYF	TGCGCCAGCAGCTCGGAGGGGGGGACAGATACGCAGTATTTT
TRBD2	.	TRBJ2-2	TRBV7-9	CASSFSGYTGELFF	TGTGCCAGCAGTTTTAGCGGGTACACCGGGGAGCTGTTTTTT
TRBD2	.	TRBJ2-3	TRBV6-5	CASSLTSGTSTDTQYF	TGTGCCAGCAGTTTGACTAGCGGGACTAGCACAGATACGCAGTATTTT
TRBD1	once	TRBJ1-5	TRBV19	CASGKRTGGVSNQPQHF	TGTGCCAGTGGGAAACGGACAGGGGGTGTTAGCAATCAGCCCCAGCATTTT
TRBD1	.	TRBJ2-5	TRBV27	CASSYLGDRSQETQYF	TGTGCCAGCAGTTACCTAGGGGACAGAAGCCAAGAGACCCAGTACTTC
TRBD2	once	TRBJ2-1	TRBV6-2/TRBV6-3	CASSWGAGGRGEQFF	TGTGCCAGCAGCTGGGGAGCGGGAGGGAGAGGAGAGCAGTTCTTC
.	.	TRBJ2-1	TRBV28	CASGLSGSYNEQFF	TGTGCCAGCGGCCTTAGCGGTTCCTACAATGAGCAGTTCTTC
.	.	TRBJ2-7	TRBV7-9	CASSPEGTLHEQYF	TGTGCCAGCAGCCCGGAAGGGACTTTACACGAGCAGTACTTC
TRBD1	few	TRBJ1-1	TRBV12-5	CASGLDRRGRAFF	TGTGCTAGTGGTTTGGACCGCAGGGGGCGAGCTTTCTTT
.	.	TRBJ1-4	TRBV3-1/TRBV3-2	CASSQDGRDNEKLFF	TGTGCCAGCAGCCAAGACGGCAGGGATAATGAAAAACTGTTTTTT
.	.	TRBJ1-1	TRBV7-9	CASSPQDDRPNTEAFF	TGTGCCAGCAGTCCCCAGGATGACAGGCCGAACACTGAAGCTTTCTTT
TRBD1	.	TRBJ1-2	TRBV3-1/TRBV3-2	CASSPNEGALYGYTF	TGTGCCAGCAGCCCCAATGAGGGGGCCCTCTATGGCTACACCTTC
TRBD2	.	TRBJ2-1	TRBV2	CASRYSGSSYNEQFF	TGTGCCAGCAGATATAGCGGGAGCTCCTACAATGAGCAGTTCTTC
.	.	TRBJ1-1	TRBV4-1	CASSQDISVNTEAFF	TGCGCCAGCAGCCAAGATATCAGCGTGAACACTGAAGCTTTCTTT
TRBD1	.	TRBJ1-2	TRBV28	CASSLGQGKIGYTF	TGTGCCAGCAGTTTGGGACAGGGGAAGATTGGCTACACCTTC
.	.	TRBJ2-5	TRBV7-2	CASTPNPGRQETQYF	TGTGCCAGCACCCCTAACCCAGGGAGGCAAGAGACCCAGTACTTC
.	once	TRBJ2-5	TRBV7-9	CASSFGQRVSETQYF	TGTGCCAGCAGCTTCGGACAAAGAGTGTCGGAGACCCAGTACTTC
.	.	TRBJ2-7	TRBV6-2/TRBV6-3	CASSYSTLLTSYEQYF	TGTGCCAGCAGTTACTCAACTCTCCTCACTTCCTACGAGCAGTACTTC
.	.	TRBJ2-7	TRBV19	CASRGVSEQYF	TGTGCCAGTAGAGGGGTGAGCGAGCAGTACTTC
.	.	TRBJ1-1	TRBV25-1	CASSEYGGVDTEAFF	TGTGCCAGCAGTGAATACGGGGGGGTGGACACTGAAGCTTTCTTT
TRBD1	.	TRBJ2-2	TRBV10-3	CAIRAPGGPTGELFF	TGTGCCATCAGGGCCCCAGGGGGTCCCACCGGGGAGCTGTTTTTT
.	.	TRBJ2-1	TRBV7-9	CASSPPGHVSYNEQFF	TGTGCCAGCAGCCCCCCGGGACACGTTTCCTACAATGAGCAGTTCTTC